Reported below is one T cell receptor beta chain. Its specificity is not known. Mouse gene names apply. Read sequence stops 4 residues before the CDR3 end, and the germline J gene provides the missing end. The data were taken from a study of CD8+ T cells in alopecia areata. Study information: Donors of skin were C3H/HeJ mice aged roughly 6-13 months with spontaneous alopecia, and recipients were approximately 6-11-week-old female C3H/HeJ mice.

The germline V gene has CDR1 NSQYPW and CDR2 LRSPGD (reference sequence). Deletions cut 0 bases from V and 0 bases from J, with 10 bases between. The CDR3 totals 16 residues. Sequencing templates came from extracted RNA that was reverse transcribed into cDNA. Clones were read by immunoSEQ multiplex PCR, and TCRdb kept only the in-frame ones, dropping some. This sample has about 110,000 clones, each found more than once. General study results and limits: Scalp data also include sequences from resident alphabeta T cells of normal skin. Scalp lesions, especially in alopecia totalis/universalis, had higher clonality than normal scalp.

This chain links TRBV1 with TRBJ2-5, with a weak D call TRBD1 (6 bases). This receptor was taken from a C3H/HeJ mouse with alopecia areata. The mouse line has the MHC haplotype H2-k. Sequencing input: lesional skin. CDR3 region: CTCSADRGQNQDTQYF. The CDR3 bases that were read are TGCACCTGCAGTGCAGATAGGGGACAAAACCAAGAC.